The 14 T cell receptor beta chains reported below all come from one sample, sequenced in a study of shared clonotypes between healthy human individuals. The repertoire was sequenced with immunoSEQ multiplex PCR; TCRdb's copy has only in-frame clones and lacks some. The repertoire holds 2 million to 2.5 million clones, with just over 90% as singletons. Input material: naive CD4+ T cells from PBMCs. Regarding subset: CD45RA+ positively selected. All receptors derive from a man between 18 and 29 years old in good health. Some clones in this sample may be carry-over from other donors' samples.

This clone was counted a few times. The chain combines TRBV30 with TRBJ1-1, with D unresolved. The CDR3 is 13 residues long. Trimming left V 4 bases short and J 0 bases short, with 9 bases between. Germline assignment: CDR1 GTSNPN and CDR2 SVGIG (reference sequence). The CDR3 sequence: CAWTGGLNTEAFF. The CDR3 nucleotides read TGTGCCTGGACCGGCGGTTTGAACACTGAAGCTTTCTTT.

V and J are TRBV7-9 and TRBJ1-1; D may be TRBD1 (5 bases). Per the germline V gene, CDR1 is SEHNR and CDR2 is FQNEAQ (reference sequence). This CDR3 has 13 amino acids. V shed 5 bases and J shed 4 bases, with 11 bases lying between them. The DNA for the CDR3 is TGTGCCAGCAGCCGTCGGGGGGTCACTGAAGCTTTCTTT. Translation: CASSRRGVTEAFF.

The chain employs TRBV7-2 and TRBJ2-3, with D possibly being TRBD1 (5 bases). Germline-derived CDR1 and CDR2 are SGHTA and FQGNSA. V was trimmed by 5 bases and J by 0 bases, leaving 12 bases between them. CDR3 size: 15 residues. In DNA, the CDR3 is TGTGCCAGCAGCCAGGTGGGGCCTAGCACAGATACGCAGTATTTT. Its translation: CASSQVGPSTDTQYF. The full variable domain, its missing parts supplied by reference TRBV7-2 and TRBJ2-3, is GAGVSQSPSNKVTEKGKDVELRCDPISGHTALYWYRQSLGQGLEFLIYFQGNSAPDKSGLPSDRFSAERTGGSVSTLTIQRTQQEDSAVYLCASSQVGPSTDTQYFGPGTRLTVL.

V usage is TRBV6-5 and J usage is TRBJ2-2; 7 positions agree with TRBD2. Germline V gene data show CDR1 as MNHEY and CDR2 as SVGAGI. This CDR3 is built from 15 residues. Unmatched junction bases numbered 8, after V lost 6 bases and J lost 4 bases. CDR3 in DNA: TGTGCCAGCAGCCCAGCGGGGACTCCCACCGGGGAGCTGTTTTTT. Translation gives CASSPAGTPTGELFF.

V is TRBV28 and J is TRBJ2-1; 9 positions agree with TRBD2. After removal of 5 bases from V and 4 bases from J, the junction contained 3 bases not matched to a gene. CDR1 MDHEN and CDR2 SYDVKM come from the germline V gene. The CDR3 loop spans 14 amino acids. CDR3: CASSPLAGYNEQFF. Written as DNA, the CDR3 is TGTGCCAGCAGTCCGCTAGCGGGATACAATGAGCAGTTCTTC.

The rearrangement links TRBV9 to TRBJ2-5, with TRBD2 as a possible D gene (6 bases). In germline, CDR1 is SGDLS, CDR2 YYNGEE. The CDR3 is made up of 15 amino acids. V was trimmed by 7 bases and J by 1 base, leaving 17 bases between them. CDR3 coding DNA: TGTGCCAGCGGTGAGGGACTTCTCCTCCAAGAGACCCAGTACTTC. Amino acids: CASGEGLLLQETQYF.

This chain connects TRBV7-2 to TRBJ2-5; 7 bases are a match to TRBD2. Germline CDR1 SGHTA, CDR2 FQGNSA. The CDR3 is made up of 17 amino acids. With 5 bases clipped from V and 4 bases from J, the junction kept 16 bases outside the gene matches. This chain's CDR3 is CASSPGVGTTLGETQYF. Here the CDR3 DNA reads TGTGCCAGCAGCCCAGGAGTCGGGACTACTCTTGGAGAGACCCAGTACTTC.

This CDR3 reads CASSFPSGGEGNTEAFF. In nucleotides, the CDR3 is TGTGCCAGCAGTTTCCCCTCAGGGGGCGAAGGGAACACTGAAGCTTTCTTT. The chain recombines TRBV28 with TRBJ1-1, with 8 bases that match TRBD1. CDR1 MDHEN and CDR2 SYDVKM come from the germline V gene. The CDR3 contains 17 residues. The V gene end was trimmed by 3 bases and the J gene end by 1 base; junction bases not matched to a gene: 10.

V is TRBV18 and J is TRBJ1-5; D is undetermined. Germline V gene lookup returns CDR1 KGHSH and CDR2 LQKENI. CDR3 size: 16 residues. V was trimmed by 4 bases and J by 0 bases, leaving 13 bases between them. The CDR3 loop reads CASSLAYTPSNQPQHF. In DNA, the CDR3 is TGTGCCAGCTCACTTGCTTACACTCCTAGCAATCAGCCCCAGCATTTT. Drawing the rest from reference TRBV18 and TRBJ1-5, the complete variable domain is NAGVMQNPRHLVRRRGQEARLRCSPMKGHSHVYWYRQLPEEGLKFMVYLQKENIIDESGMPKERFSAEFPKEGPSILRIQQVVRGDSAAYFCASSLAYTPSNQPQHFGDGTRLSIL.

CDR3 nucleotides: TGTGCCAGTAGGGGGAGTCGAGGATTGAACACTGAAGCTTTCTTT. Translated, it gives CASRGSRGLNTEAFF. J is TRBJ1-1 and V is TRBV6-5; perhaps TRBD1 as D (6 bases). Trimming removed 9 bases from V and 0 bases from J, with 17 bases in between. Looked up from germline, CDR1 is MNHEY and CDR2 is SVGAGI. The CDR3 is 15 residues long.

The V gene is TRBV28, the J gene TRBJ1-2; D remains unclear. V lost 5 bases, J lost 0 bases, and 7 bases lay in between. There are 13 residues in the CDR3. Per the germline V gene, CDR1 is MDHEN and CDR2 is SYDVKM. The CDR3 nucleotides read TGTGCCAGCAGTGAAAAAACTAACTATGGCTACACCTTC. Its translation is CASSEKTNYGYTF.

This sequence joins TRBV15 and TRBJ1-4, with a possible D match to TRBD1 (5 bases). Germline V gene sequence: CDR1 LNHNV, CDR2 YYDKDF (reference sequence). The CDR3 totals 17 residues. V lost 1 base, J lost 0 bases, and 12 bases lay in between. CDR3 sequence (DNA): TGTGCCACCAGCAGAGGGACGGGGGACGCAACTAATGAAAAACTGTTTTTT. This gives the protein CATSRGTGDATNEKLFF.

The rearrangement joins TRBV19 to TRBJ1-2; TRBD1 is a possible D gene (6 bases). Trimming took off 5 bases at V and 4 bases at J, with 20 bases between the two ends. Germline lookup yields CDR1 LNHDA and CDR2 SQIVND (reference sequence). The CDR3 is 16 amino acids. Here the CDR3 DNA reads TGTGCCAGTAGTCGGCTCGCGGGGGCTGGAGTCTATGGCTACACCTTC. Residues: CASSRLAGAGVYGYTF. The full variable domain, completed using reference TRBV19 and TRBJ1-2, is DGGITQSPKYLFRKEGQNVTLSCEQNLNHDAMYWYRQDPGQGLRLIYYSQIVNDFQKGDIAEGYSVSREKKESFPLTVTSAQKNPTAFYLCASSRLAGAGVYGYTFGSGTRLTVV.

This chain joins TRBV7-2 and TRBJ2-3, with 10 bases that match TRBD2. Trimming at V came to 4 bases and at J to 2 bases, leaving 6 bases not matched to a gene. This CDR3 is 16 amino acids long. CDR1 and CDR2 from the germline V gene are SGHTA and FQGNSA. The CDR3 bases are TGTGCCAGCAGCTCAGGACTAGCGGCCCTCACAGATACGCAGTATTTT. Its translation is CASSSGLAALTDTQYF.